This TCR beta chain was identified during a study of T-cell reconstitution after alpha-beta-depleted transplantation in children. As it was prepared, the TCRbeta library received unique molecular identifiers. TCRdb called the PCR reads again in MiXCR, with one record for every CDR3 protein. Of approximately 85,000 distinct CDR3 sequences in the sample, 14% were seen once. V was pared by 6 bases and J by 7 bases, with 12 bases between. The CDR3 covers 12 residues. Germline CDR1 is DFQATT and CDR2 is SNEGSKA (reference sequence). Only a few counts were recorded for this clonotype. Its specificity is unknown. Study-wide points: One year post-transplant, T-cell counts and diversity were largely derived from T cells produced anew. Some patients showed high day-60 TCRbeta diversity, which derived from surviving recipient T cells and thymic progenitors. There were reportedly several hundred expanded graft clones from which alpha-beta T cells came about two months after transplant.

The specimen comprised PBMCs, mostly from graft donor cells, sampled 180 days after TCRalphabeta/CD19-depleted stem cell transplant. J is TRBJ1-4 and V is TRBV20-1; a possible D gene is TRBD1 (5 bases). This sequence originates from a male patient under 10 years old who had a stem cell transplant for acute lymphoblastic leukemia, so the T cells may come from the graft donor. Here the CDR3 DNA reads TGCAGTGCCGAGGGGTCACCTGAAAAACTGTTTTTT. Protein sequence: CSAEGSPEKLFF.